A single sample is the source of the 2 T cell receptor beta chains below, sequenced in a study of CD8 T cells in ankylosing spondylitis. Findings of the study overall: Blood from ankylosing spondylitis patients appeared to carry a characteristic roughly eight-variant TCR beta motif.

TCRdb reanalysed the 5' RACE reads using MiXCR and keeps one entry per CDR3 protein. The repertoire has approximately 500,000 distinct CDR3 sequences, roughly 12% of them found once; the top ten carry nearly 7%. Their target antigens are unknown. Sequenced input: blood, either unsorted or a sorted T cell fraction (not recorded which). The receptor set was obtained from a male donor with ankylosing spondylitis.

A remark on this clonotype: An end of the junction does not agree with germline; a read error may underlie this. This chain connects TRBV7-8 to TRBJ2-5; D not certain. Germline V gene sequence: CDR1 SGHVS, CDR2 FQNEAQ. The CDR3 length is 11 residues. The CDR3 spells CASSREEAQYF. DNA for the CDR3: TGTGCCAGCAGCCGAGAAGAGGCCCAGTACTTC.

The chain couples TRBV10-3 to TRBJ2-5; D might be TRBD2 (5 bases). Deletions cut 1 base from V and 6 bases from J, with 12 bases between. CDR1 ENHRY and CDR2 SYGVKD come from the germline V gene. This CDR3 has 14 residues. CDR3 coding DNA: TGTGCCATCAGTGAGTTAGGCCCGGGAAAGACCCAGTACTTC. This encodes CAISELGPGKTQYF.